Listed below are T cell receptor beta chains from one sample, sequenced in a study of shared clonotypes between healthy human individuals. Profiling relied on immunoSEQ multiplex PCR, and the TCRdb table lists in-frame clones only, not all of them. The sample holds about 1.5 million clones, 95% to 99% seen once. The specimen sequenced was naive CD4+ T cells sorted from blood. Receptors were obtained from a man aged 25 to 40 in good health. CDR3s include the opening cysteine and the closing phenylalanine or tryptophan. Fields, in order: V gene, clone size, J gene, D gene, CDR3 DNA, CDR3 protein. The D gene is left open where the match is weak. Part of the rows lack a size; the others show once, few, many or a class for expanded clones.

v_gene: TRBV25-1; abundance: .; j_gene: TRBJ2-1; d_gene: .; CDR3nt: TGTGCCAGCAGGTCAGGGTGGTCGGGATCCTACAATGAGCAGTTCTTC; CDR3aa: CASRSGWSGSYNEQFF
v_gene: TRBV29-1; abundance: .; j_gene: TRBJ2-1; d_gene: TRBD2; CDR3nt: TGCAGCGTTGGAGCGGGAGGGTCGGGTTCCTACAATGAGCAGTTCTTC; CDR3aa: CSVGAGGSGSYNEQFF
v_gene: TRBV18; abundance: .; j_gene: TRBJ2-1; d_gene: TRBD1; CDR3nt: TGTGCCAGCTCACCTCCAGGGGGCGATGAGCAGTTCTTC; CDR3aa: CASSPPGGDEQFF
v_gene: TRBV2; abundance: .; j_gene: TRBJ2-5; d_gene: TRBD1; CDR3nt: TGTGCCAGCAGTCGGGACAGGGGAGGTGAGACCCAGTACTTC; CDR3aa: CASSRDRGGETQYF
v_gene: TRBV27; abundance: .; j_gene: TRBJ2-2; d_gene: TRBD2; CDR3nt: TGTGCCAGCAGTTTACTCAGCGGGGACACCGGGGAGCTGTTTTTT; CDR3aa: CASSLLSGDTGELFF
v_gene: TRBV27; abundance: .; j_gene: TRBJ2-5; d_gene: .; CDR3nt: TGTGCCAGCAGTTTAATGGCAATCCAAGAGACCCAGTACTTC; CDR3aa: CASSLMAIQETQYF
v_gene: TRBV21-1; abundance: .; j_gene: TRBJ2-1; d_gene: .; CDR3nt: TGTGCCAGCAGCAAAACCGGGACTAGCGGGAGGGCCTTGGGCAATGAGCAGTTCTTC; CDR3aa: CASSKTGTSGRALGNEQFF
v_gene: TRBV6-6; abundance: .; j_gene: TRBJ2-3; d_gene: TRBD1; CDR3nt: TGTGCCAGCACCGAGAACAGGGGGACCCGCACAGATACGCAGTATTTT; CDR3aa: CASTENRGTRTDTQYF
v_gene: TRBV14; abundance: once; j_gene: TRBJ2-7; d_gene: TRBD1; CDR3nt: TGTGCCAGCAGCCCGAGACAGGGGAATTACGAGCAGTACTTC; CDR3aa: CASSPRQGNYEQYF
v_gene: TRBV28; abundance: .; j_gene: TRBJ1-5; d_gene: .; CDR3nt: TGTGCCAGCAGCCTCCGACAGCTTGCAAATCAGCCCCAGCATTTT; CDR3aa: CASSLRQLANQPQHF
v_gene: TRBV9; abundance: .; j_gene: TRBJ2-2; d_gene: .; CDR3nt: TGTGCCAGCAGCGTAGTAGCAGGGACCGGGGAGCTGTTTTTT; CDR3aa: CASSVVAGTGELFF
v_gene: TRBV28; abundance: .; j_gene: TRBJ2-3; d_gene: TRBD1; CDR3nt: TGTGCCAGCAGTCCCCACAGGGGGCGCAGCACAGATACGCAGTATTTT; CDR3aa: CASSPHRGRSTDTQYF
v_gene: TRBV19; abundance: .; j_gene: TRBJ1-1; d_gene: .; CDR3nt: TGTGCCAGTAGGGGAATTGGAGAAACTGAAGCTTTCTTT; CDR3aa: CASRGIGETEAFF
v_gene: TRBV30; abundance: .; j_gene: TRBJ1-1; d_gene: .; CDR3nt: TGTGCCTGGAGTCCCGGTGGAGGGGGCACTGAAGCTTTCTTT; CDR3aa: CAWSPGGGGTEAFF
v_gene: TRBV7-8; abundance: .; j_gene: TRBJ2-1; d_gene: .; CDR3nt: TGTGCCAGCAGCTTAGTGGTGAGCTCCTACAATGAGCAGTTCTTC; CDR3aa: CASSLVVSSYNEQFF
v_gene: TRBV6-6; abundance: .; j_gene: TRBJ2-7; d_gene: TRBD1; CDR3nt: TGTGCCAACAGGGCTCACCGCGGACAGGGTTTTGAGCAGTACTTC; CDR3aa: CANRAHRGQGFEQYF
v_gene: TRBV11-3; abundance: once; j_gene: TRBJ2-3; d_gene: .; CDR3nt: TGTGCCAGCAGCTTATGGACAGATACGCAGTATTTT; CDR3aa: CASSLWTDTQYF
v_gene: TRBV2; abundance: .; j_gene: TRBJ1-5; d_gene: .; CDR3nt: TGTGCCAGCAGTGAAGACCCCGGGATGGGGCCCCAGCATTTT; CDR3aa: CASSEDPGMGPQHF
v_gene: TRBV5-1; abundance: .; j_gene: TRBJ1-1; d_gene: .; CDR3nt: TGCGCCAGCAGCTTGGCCTTGAAAGGGGCTTGGAAGAACACTGAAGCTTTCTTT; CDR3aa: CASSLALKGAWKNTEAFF
v_gene: TRBV5-5; abundance: .; j_gene: TRBJ2-5; d_gene: .; CDR3nt: TGTGCCAGCAGCCTGGTTGAGACCCAGTACTTC; CDR3aa: CASSLVETQYF
v_gene: TRBV27; abundance: .; j_gene: TRBJ2-4; d_gene: .; CDR3nt: TGTGCCAGCAGTCCTCTAACGCCTAGAGTGAACATTCAGTACTTC; CDR3aa: CASSPLTPRVNIQYF
v_gene: TRBV19; abundance: .; j_gene: TRBJ2-5; d_gene: .; CDR3nt: TGTGCCAGTAGCGGCGGGATAAGGGAGACCCAGTACTTC; CDR3aa: CASSGGIRETQYF
v_gene: TRBV6-5; abundance: once; j_gene: TRBJ1-2; d_gene: .; CDR3nt: TGTGCCAGCAGTTACTCGAGGGGAAACTATGGCTACACCTTC; CDR3aa: CASSYSRGNYGYTF
v_gene: TRBV6-6; abundance: .; j_gene: TRBJ2-1; d_gene: TRBD2; CDR3nt: TGTGCCAGCAGTTCGACTAGCGGGGTCTACAATGAGCAGTTCTTC; CDR3aa: CASSSTSGVYNEQFF